The 5 T cell receptor beta chains reported below all come from one sample, sequenced in a study of OX40 agonist ivuxolimab in advanced cancers. Produced via immunoSEQ multiplex PCR; TCRdb's table is partial and in-frame only. The sample carries 30,000 to 45,000 clones, 88% recorded once. The material was CD4+ or CD8+ T cells sorted from blood, obtained in a trial of the OX40 agonist ivuxolimab. These receptors originate from an adult with an advanced solid tumor such as melanoma, head and neck, liver or kidney cancer.

The chain uses TRBV28 and TRBJ2-3, with TRBD1 matching 7 bases. Germline CDR1 reads MDHEN; CDR2 reads SYDVKM. The CDR3 totals 18 residues. Losses at the gene ends were 5 bases for V and 0 bases for J; bases not matched to a gene: 14. The CDR3 here is CASSPQYGQVASTDTQYF. The CDR3 DNA reads TGTGCCAGCAGTCCCCAATACGGACAGGTGGCTAGCACAGATACGCAGTATTTT.

V usage is TRBV4-2 and J usage is TRBJ2-7, with D uncertain. The V and J ends lost 0 bases and 3 bases respectively, with 0 bases between them. The CDR3 extends over 11 amino acids. Germline V CDR1 and CDR2: LGHNA, YNFKEQ. CDR3 protein: CASSQDYEQYF. DNA of the CDR3: TGTGCCAGCAGCCAAGACTACGAGCAGTACTTC.

The rearrangement uses TRBV4-1 and TRBJ1-2; 10 nucleotides line up with TRBD1. With 3 bases clipped from V and 4 bases from J, the junction kept 5 bases outside the gene matches. Germline V lookup: CDR1 MGHRA, CDR2 YSYEKL. CDR3 length equals 15 residues. In DNA, the CDR3 is TGCGCCAGCAGCCAGCAGGGACAGGGGATCTATGGCTACACCTTC. Protein sequence: CASSQQGQGIYGYTF.

The chain is built from TRBV7-9 and TRBJ2-7; 9 bases line up with TRBD1. Germline values: CDR1 SEHNR, CDR2 FQNEAQ (reference sequence). V trimming: 5 bases; J trimming: 2 bases; junction bases outside the gene matches: 4. This CDR3 spans 14 amino acids. CDR3: CASSDRGGAYEQYF. The CDR3 nucleotides read TGTGCCAGCAGCGACAGGGGGGGCGCCTACGAGCAGTACTTC.

This chain joins TRBV14 and TRBJ2-1, with TRBD2 matching over 10 bases. The CDR3 has 15 amino acids. Germline values: CDR1 SGHDN, CDR2 FVKESK. The ends lost 3 bases at V and 7 bases at J; junction bases unmatched: 6. CDR3 nucleotides: TGTGCCAGCAGCCACCCGGGACTAGCGAGAAATGAGCAGTTCTTC. It encodes CASSHPGLARNEQFF.